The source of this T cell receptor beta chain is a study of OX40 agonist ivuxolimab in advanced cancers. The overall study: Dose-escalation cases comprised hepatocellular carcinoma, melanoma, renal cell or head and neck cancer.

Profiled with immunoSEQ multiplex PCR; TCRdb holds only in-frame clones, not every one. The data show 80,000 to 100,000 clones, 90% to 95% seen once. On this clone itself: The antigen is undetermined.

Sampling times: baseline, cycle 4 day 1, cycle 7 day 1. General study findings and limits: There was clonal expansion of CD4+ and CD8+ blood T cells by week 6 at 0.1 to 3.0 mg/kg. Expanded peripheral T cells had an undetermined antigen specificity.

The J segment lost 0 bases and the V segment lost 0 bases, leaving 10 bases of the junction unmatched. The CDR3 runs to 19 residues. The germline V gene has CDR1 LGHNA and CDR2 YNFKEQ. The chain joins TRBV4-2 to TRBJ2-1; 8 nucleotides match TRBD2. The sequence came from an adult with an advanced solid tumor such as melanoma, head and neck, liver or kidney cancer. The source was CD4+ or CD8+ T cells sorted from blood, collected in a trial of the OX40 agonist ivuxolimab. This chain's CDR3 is CASSQDPAGDLSSYNEQFF. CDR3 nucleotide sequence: TGTGCCAGCAGCCAAGATCCAGCGGGAGACCTGAGCTCCTACAATGAGCAGTTCTTC.